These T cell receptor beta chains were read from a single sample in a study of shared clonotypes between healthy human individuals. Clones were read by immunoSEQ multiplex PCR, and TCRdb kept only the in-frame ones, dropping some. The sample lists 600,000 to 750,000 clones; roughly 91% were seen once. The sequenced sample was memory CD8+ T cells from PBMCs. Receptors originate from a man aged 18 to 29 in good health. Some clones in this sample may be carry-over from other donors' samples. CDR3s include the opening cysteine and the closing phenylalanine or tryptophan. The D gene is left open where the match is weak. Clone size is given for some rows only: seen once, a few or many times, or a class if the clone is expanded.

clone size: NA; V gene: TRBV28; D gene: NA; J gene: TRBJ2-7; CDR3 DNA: TGTGCCAGCACCCTACGGGCCAGCTCCTACGAGCAGTACTTC; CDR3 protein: CASTLRASSYEQYF
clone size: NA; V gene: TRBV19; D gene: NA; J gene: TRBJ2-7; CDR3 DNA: TGTGCCAGTAGTATACAAACAGGGTCCGACGAGCAGTACTTC; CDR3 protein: CASSIQTGSDEQYF
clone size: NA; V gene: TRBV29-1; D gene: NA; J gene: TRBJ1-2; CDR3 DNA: TGCAGCGTTGAAGGGACAGCTAATGGCTACACCTTC; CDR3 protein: CSVEGTANGYTF
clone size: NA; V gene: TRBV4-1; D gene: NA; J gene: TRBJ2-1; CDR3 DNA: TGCGCCAGCAGCCAAGATTTCCCGGATACCTACAATGAGCAGTTCTTC; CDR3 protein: CASSQDFPDTYNEQFF
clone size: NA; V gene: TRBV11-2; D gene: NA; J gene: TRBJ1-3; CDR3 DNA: TGTGCCAGCAGCCCCGGGATCGGCCGAGAGGATGGAAACACCATATATTTT; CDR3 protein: CASSPGIGREDGNTIYF
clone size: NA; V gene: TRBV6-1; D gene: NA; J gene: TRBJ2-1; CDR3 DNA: TGTGCCAGCGACTGGGGCCCATCCTTGGGAAATAAGCAGTTCTTC; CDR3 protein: CASDWGPSLGNKQFF
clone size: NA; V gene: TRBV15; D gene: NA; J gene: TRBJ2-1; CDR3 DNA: TGTGCCTCAAGCGGAGGTTTCGAATACGATGAGCAGTTCTTC; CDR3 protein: CASSGGFEYDEQFF
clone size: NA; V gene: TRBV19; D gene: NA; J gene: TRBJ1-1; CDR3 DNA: TGTGCCAGTAGTACACAGGTAAAAGCTTTCTTT; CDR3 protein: CASSTQVKAFF
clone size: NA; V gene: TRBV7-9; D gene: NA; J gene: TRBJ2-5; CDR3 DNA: TGTGCCAGCAGCTTAGTAGGGGTCCAAGAGACCCAGTACTTC; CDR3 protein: CASSLVGVQETQYF
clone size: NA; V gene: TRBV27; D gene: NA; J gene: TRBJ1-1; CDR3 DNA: TGTGCCAGCAGTGGCATAGCGTACACTGAAGCTTTCTTT; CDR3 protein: CASSGIAYTEAFF
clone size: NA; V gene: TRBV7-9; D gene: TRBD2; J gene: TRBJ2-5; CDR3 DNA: TGTGCCAGCAGCATGAGACTAGCGGGAGTTCAGGAGACCCAGTACTTC; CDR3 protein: CASSMRLAGVQETQYF
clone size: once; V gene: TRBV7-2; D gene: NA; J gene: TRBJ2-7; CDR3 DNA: TGTGCCAGCAGCTACAGACTAGACCCCTCCTACGAGCAGTACTTC; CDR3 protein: CASSYRLDPSYEQYF
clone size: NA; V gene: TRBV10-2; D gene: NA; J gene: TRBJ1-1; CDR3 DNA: TGCGCCAGCAGTGAGTCCGGGGGACGTGCCACTGAAGCTTTCTTT; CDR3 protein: CASSESGGRATEAFF
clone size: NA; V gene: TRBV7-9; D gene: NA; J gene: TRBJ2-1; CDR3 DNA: TGTGCCAGCAGCTCTAGAAATTCGACCTCCTACAATGAGCAGTTCTTC; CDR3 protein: CASSSRNSTSYNEQFF
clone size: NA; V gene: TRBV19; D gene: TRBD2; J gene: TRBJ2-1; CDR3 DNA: TGTGCCAGTAGAAGGGGACTAGCTCAGAAGAGCTCCTACAATGAGCAGTTCTTC; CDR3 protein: CASRRGLAQKSSYNEQFF
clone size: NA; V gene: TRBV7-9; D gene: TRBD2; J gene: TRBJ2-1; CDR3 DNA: TGTGCCAGCAGCTTACGATGGGAGGCGGGAGGACTCTACAATGAGCAGTTCTTC; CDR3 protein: CASSLRWEAGGLYNEQFF
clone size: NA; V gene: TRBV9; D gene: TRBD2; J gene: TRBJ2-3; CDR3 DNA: TGTGCCAGCAGCTCGGGCCTAGCGGGAGGGGCAGATACGCAGTATTTT; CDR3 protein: CASSSGLAGGADTQYF
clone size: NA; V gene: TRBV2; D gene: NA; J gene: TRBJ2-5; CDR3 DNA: TGTGCCAGCAGTGAAGGGGCAGGGCCAGGGGAGACCCAGTACTTC; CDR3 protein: CASSEGAGPGETQYF
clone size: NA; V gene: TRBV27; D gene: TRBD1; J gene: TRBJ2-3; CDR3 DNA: TGTGCCAGCAGGCTGAGAGGGGGCGCAGATACGCAGTATTTT; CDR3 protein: CASRLRGGADTQYF
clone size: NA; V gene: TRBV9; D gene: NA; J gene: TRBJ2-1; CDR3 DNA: TGTGCCAGCAGCCAGTGGGCGCACAATGAGCAGTTCTTC; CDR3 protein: CASSQWAHNEQFF
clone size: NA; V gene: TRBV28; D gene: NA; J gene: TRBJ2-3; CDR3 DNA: TGTGCCAGCAGTTTATTCGCAGGGGTGAGAGGCACAGATACGCAGTATTTT; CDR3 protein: CASSLFAGVRGTDTQYF
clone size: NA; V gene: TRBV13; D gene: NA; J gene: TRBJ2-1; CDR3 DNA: TGTGCCAGCAGCGCCCGACCTGGGACCGACTCCTACAATGAGCAGTTCTTC; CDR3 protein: CASSARPGTDSYNEQFF
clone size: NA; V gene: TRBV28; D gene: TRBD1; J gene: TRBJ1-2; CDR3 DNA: TGTGCCAGCAGTTCAGGGACAGGGGCAGGCTATGGCTACACCTTC; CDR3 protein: CASSSGTGAGYGYTF
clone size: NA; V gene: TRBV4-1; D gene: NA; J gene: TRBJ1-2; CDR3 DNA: TGCGCCAGCAGCCTGTCGGGAAATAACTATGGCTACACCTTC; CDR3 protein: CASSLSGNNYGYTF
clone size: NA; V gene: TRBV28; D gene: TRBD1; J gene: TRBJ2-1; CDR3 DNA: TGTGCCAGCGACAGGGGTTCTACTACTCCATACAATGAGCAGTTCTTC; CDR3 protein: CASDRGSTTPYNEQFF
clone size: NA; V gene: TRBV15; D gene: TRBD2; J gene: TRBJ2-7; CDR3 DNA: TGTGCCACCAGCACCCTACCGACTAGCGAGGACTACGAGCAGTACTTC; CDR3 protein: CATSTLPTSEDYEQYF
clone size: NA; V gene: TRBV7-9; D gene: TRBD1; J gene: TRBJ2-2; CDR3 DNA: TGTGCCAGCAGCTTGGTGAGGACAGGCGACACCGGGGAGCTGTTTTTT; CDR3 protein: CASSLVRTGDTGELFF
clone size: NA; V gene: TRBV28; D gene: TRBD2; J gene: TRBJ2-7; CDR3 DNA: TGTGCCAGCAAGACTAGCGGGATGTACGAGCAGTACTTC; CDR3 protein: CASKTSGMYEQYF
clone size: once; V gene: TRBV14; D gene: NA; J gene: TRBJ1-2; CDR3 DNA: TGTGCCAGCAGCCAATTTCCCCGGACAGCCACCACCTTC; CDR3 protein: CASSQFPRTATTF
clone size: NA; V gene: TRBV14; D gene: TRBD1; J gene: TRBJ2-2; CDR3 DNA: TGTGCCAGCAGCCTTGGGACAGGGCTGAACACCGGGGAGCTGTTTTTT; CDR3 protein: CASSLGTGLNTGELFF
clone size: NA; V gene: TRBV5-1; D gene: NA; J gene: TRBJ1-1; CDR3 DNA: TGCGCCAGCTCCCGGTCTCCCTCAGGGTGGGCTTTCTTT; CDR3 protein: CASSRSPSGWAFF
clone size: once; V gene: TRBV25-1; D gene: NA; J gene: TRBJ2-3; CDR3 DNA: TGTGCCAGCAGTGAACGTAGCACAGATACGCAGTATTTT; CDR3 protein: CASSERSTDTQYF
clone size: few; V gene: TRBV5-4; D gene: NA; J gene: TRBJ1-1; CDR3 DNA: TGTGCCAGCAGCTCGGGACCGCCGAACACTGAAGCTTTCTTT; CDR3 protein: CASSSGPPNTEAFF
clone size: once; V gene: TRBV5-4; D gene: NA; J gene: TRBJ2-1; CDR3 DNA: TGTGCCAGCACTCAATACAGGGAGAGCTCCTACAATGAGCAGTTCTTC; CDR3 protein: CASTQYRESSYNEQFF
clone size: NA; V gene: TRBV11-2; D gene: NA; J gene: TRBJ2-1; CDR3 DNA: TGTGCCAGCAGCCAGGCAAGAAATGAGCAGTTCTTC; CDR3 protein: CASSQARNEQFF
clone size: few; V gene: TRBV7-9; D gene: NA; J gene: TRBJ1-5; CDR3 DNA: TGTGCCAGCAGCCCGACCCTTGACAGCGGGCAAGGGCAGCCCCAGCATTTT; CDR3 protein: CASSPTLDSGQGQPQHF
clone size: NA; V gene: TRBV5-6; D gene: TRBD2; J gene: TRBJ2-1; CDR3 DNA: TGTGCCAGCAGCCAGGGACTAGCGGGATATTTCAATGAGCAGTTCTTC; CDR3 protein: CASSQGLAGYFNEQFF
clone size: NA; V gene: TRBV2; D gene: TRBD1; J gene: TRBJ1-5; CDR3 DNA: TGTGCCAGCTGTGGACAGGGACAGCCCCAGCATTTT; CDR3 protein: CASCGQGQPQHF
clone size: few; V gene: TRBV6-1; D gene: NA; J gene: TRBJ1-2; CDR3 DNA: TGTGCCAGCAGTGAAACGGGACGCGGTGGCTACACCTTC; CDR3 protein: CASSETGRGGYTF
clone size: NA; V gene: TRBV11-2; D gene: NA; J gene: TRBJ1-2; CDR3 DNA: TGTGCCAGCAGCTTAGGCCAGGGGCTCGGGGGCTACACCTTC; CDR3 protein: CASSLGQGLGGYTF
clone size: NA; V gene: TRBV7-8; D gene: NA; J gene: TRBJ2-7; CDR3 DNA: TGTGCCAGCAGTTACCCTGTTTCCTACGAGCAGTACTTC; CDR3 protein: CASSYPVSYEQYF
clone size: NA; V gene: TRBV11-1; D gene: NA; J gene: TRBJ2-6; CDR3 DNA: TGTGCCAGCAGCTTACCGGGACTGAATACTGGGGCCAACGTCCTGACTTTC; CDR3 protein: CASSLPGLNTGANVLTF
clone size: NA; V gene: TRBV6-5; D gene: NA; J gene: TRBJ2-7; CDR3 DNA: TGTGCCAGCAGTTACTCGTTTTCCCCGGGTGAGCAGTACTTC; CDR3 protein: CASSYSFSPGEQYF
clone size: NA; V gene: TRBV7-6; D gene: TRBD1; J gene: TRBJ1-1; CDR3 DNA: TGTGCCAGCAGCTCTACAGGGGTAGATGAAGCTTTCTTT; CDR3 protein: CASSSTGVDEAFF
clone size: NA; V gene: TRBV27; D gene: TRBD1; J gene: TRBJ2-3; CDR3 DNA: TGTGCCAGCAGTACATCCGGGACAGACACAGATACGCAGTATTTT; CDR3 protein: CASSTSGTDTDTQYF